One and the same sample provided the 29 T cell receptor beta chains below, sequenced in a study of T cells in tuberculosis. The assay was immunoSEQ multiplex PCR, and TCRdb's table has in-frame clones only and misses some. Of approximately 30,000 clones detected, roughly 92% appear once; the ten largest clones hold 6% to 8%. The sequencing input was PBMCs. These receptors were obtained from a donor between 10 and 29 years old with latent tuberculosis or without tuberculosis infection. Some clones in this sample may be carry-over from other donors' samples.

The chain is built from TRBV27 and TRBJ1-4, with no clear D. V gave up 2 bases and J gave up 8 bases, with 9 bases separating them. Germline CDR1 and CDR2: MNHEY and SMNVEV (reference sequence). The CDR3 totals 13 residues. The CDR3 spells CASSLTTWEKLFF. The CDR3 bases are TGTGCCAGCAGTTTAACGACTTGGGAAAAACTGTTTTTT. The whole variable domain, remainder taken from reference TRBV27 and TRBJ1-4, is EAQVTQNPRYLITVTGKKLTVTCSQNMNHEYMSWYRQDPGLGLRQIYYSMNVEVTDKGDVPEGYKVSRKEKRNFPLILESPSPNQTSLYFCASSLTTWEKLFFGSGTQLSVL.

The rearrangement joins TRBV7-6 to TRBJ1-1; tentatively, D is TRBD1 (5 bases). Germline V lookup: CDR1 SGHVS, CDR2 FNYEAQ. The CDR3 length is 15 residues. V gave up 5 bases and J gave up 1 base, with 14 bases separating them. The CDR3 DNA sequence: TGTGCCAGCAGCCTATCCTGGGGGGGGAACACTGAAGCTTTCTTT. Translation gives CASSLSWGGNTEAFF.

The chain couples TRBV9 to TRBJ2-1; 11 bases match TRBD2. The germline V gene encodes CDR1 SGDLS and CDR2 YYNGEE. The J segment lost 4 bases and the V segment lost 3 bases, leaving 0 bases of the junction unmatched. The CDR3 sequence is 14 residues long. CDR3 region: CASSASGGYNEQFF. The DNA of the CDR3 is TGTGCCAGCAGCGCTAGCGGGGGGTACAATGAGCAGTTCTTC.

The chain joins TRBV19 to TRBJ2-7; perhaps TRBD2 as D (5 bases). Trimming took off 3 bases at V and 1 base at J, with 7 bases between the two ends. The CDR3 totals 13 residues. CDR1 and CDR2 (germline): LNHDA, SQIVND (reference sequence). CDR3 sequence (DNA): TGTGCCAGTAGTATCTCGGGGTCCTACGAGCAGTACTTC. Its protein product is CASSISGSYEQYF.

The chain carries TRBV6-1 and TRBJ2-3, with TRBD2 matching over 14 bases. The CDR3 is made up of 15 amino acids. Germline trimming cut 6 bases from V and 5 bases from J; bases unmatched to any gene: 4. Germline values: CDR1 MNHNS, CDR2 SASEGT. CDR3 nucleotides: TGTGCCAGCAGGGGACTAGCGGGAGTTTTAGATACGCAGTATTTT. Translation gives CASRGLAGVLDTQYF.

The chain is built from TRBV10-3 and TRBJ1-1; 10 nucleotides match TRBD1. This CDR3 contains 17 residues. Germline V gives CDR1 ENHRY, CDR2 SYGVKD. Trimming cost V 3 bases and J 1 base; bases outside gene matches: 8. As DNA, the CDR3 is TGTGCCATCAGTGACCAGACAGGGGGCCTCGGGAACACTGAAGCTTTCTTT. It yields the protein CAISDQTGGLGNTEAFF.

The chain links TRBV29-1 to TRBJ1-2, with D maybe TRBD1 (5 bases). The CDR3 length is 11 residues. The ends were cut back, 5 bases at V and 5 bases at J, with 9 bases in the middle. Germline-derived CDR1 and CDR2 are SQVTM and ANQGSEA. The CDR3 DNA reads TGCAGCGTTCCGGGACTTTATGGCTACACCTTC. Residues: CSVPGLYGYTF.

This clone was seen a single time. The gene calls are TRBV30 and TRBJ1-1; the D gene is possibly TRBD1 (5 bases). Germline CDR1 reads GTSNPN; CDR2 reads SVGIG (reference sequence). The CDR3 runs 13 residues. V lost 5 bases and J 5 bases, leaving 15 bases between the germline ends. The DNA for the CDR3 is TGTGCCTGGGGACCAGGGCGTTTAACTGAAGCTTTCTTT. Protein sequence: CAWGPGRLTEAFF.

The chain links TRBV6-6 to TRBJ1-6; 7 bases agree with TRBD1. With V trimmed by 0 bases and J by 5 bases, 4 bases remained unmatched. The CDR3 contains 16 residues. The germline V gene encodes CDR1 MNHNY and CDR2 SVGAGI (reference sequence). DNA for the CDR3: TGTGCCAGCAGTTACTCAACAGGGGCCGATAATTCACCCCTCCACTTT. It translates to CASSYSTGADNSPLHF.

This clone showed up just a few times. The chain couples TRBV10-3 to TRBJ2-2; 9 bases align to TRBD1. Per germline, CDR1 ENHRY and CDR2 SYGVKD. This CDR3 has 15 residues. The junction had 8 bases not matched to a gene; V was cut back by 6 bases and J by 6 bases. The CDR3 here is CAIRRDRDSAGELFF. DNA of the CDR3: TGTGCCATCAGGAGGGACAGGGATAGCGCCGGGGAGCTGTTTTTT.

The J gene is TRBJ2-5, the V gene TRBV25-1, with 7 bases aligning to TRBD1. CDR3 size: 16 residues. Germline trimming cut 7 bases from V and 1 base from J; bases unmatched to any gene: 12. The germline gives CDR1 MGHDK, CDR2 SYGVNS. The CDR3 bases are TGTGCCAGCACCCACCCCGCCCGACAGGGCCAAGAGACCCAGTACTTC. Its protein is CASTHPARQGQETQYF. Full variable domain (outside the CDR3, taken from reference TRBV25-1 and TRBJ2-5): EADIYQTPRYLVIGTGKKITLECSQTMGHDKMYWYQQDPGMELHLIHYSYGVNSTEKGDLSSESTVSRIRTEHFPLTLESARPSHTSQYLCASTHPARQGQETQYFGPGTRLLVL.

The chain recombines TRBV7-2 with TRBJ2-3, with 7 bases lining up with TRBD2. Germline CDR1 is SGHTA and CDR2 is FQGNSA. J lost 4 bases, V lost 5 bases, and 6 bases had no gene match. The CDR3 runs to 14 residues. CDR3 sequence reads: CASSAGLVPDTQYF. As DNA, the CDR3 is TGTGCCAGCAGCGCTGGACTAGTACCAGATACGCAGTATTTT.

With respect to this clone: Possible read error: a much larger clone is one base away. Other DNA sequences of this sample code for an identical CDR3. The genes are TRBV5-1 and TRBJ2-3; D not certain. The ends were cut back, 4 bases at V and 5 bases at J, with 14 bases in the middle. Per germline, CDR1 SGHRS and CDR2 YFSETQ. The CDR3 loop spans 14 amino acids. CDR3 nucleotides: TGCGCCAGCAGCGCAGCTGAGGTGAGAGATACGCAGTATTTT. Protein product: CASSAAEVRDTQYF. Full variable domain (outside the CDR3, taken from reference TRBV5-1 and TRBJ2-3): KAGVTQTPRYLIKTRGQQVTLSCSPISGHRSVSWYQQTPGQGLQFLFEYFSETQRNKGNFPGRFSGRQFSNSRSEMNVSTLELGDSALYLCASSAAEVRDTQYFGPGTRLTVL.

This clone was seen a handful of times. The chain has TRBV28 and TRBJ2-7, with 7 bases identical to TRBD1. The CDR3 length is 15 residues. Trimming at V came to 7 bases and at J to 3 bases, leaving 12 bases not matched to a gene. Germline-derived CDR1 and CDR2 are MDHEN and SYDVKM. The CDR3 here is CASIPTGTAVYEQYF. CDR3 bases: TGTGCCAGCATCCCGACCGGGACAGCGGTCTACGAGCAGTACTTC.

The gene calls are TRBV6-1 and TRBJ2-1, with D perhaps matching TRBD1 (6 bases). The V and J ends lost 6 bases and 0 bases respectively, with 12 bases between them. CDR3 length: 15 amino acids. Germline V gene data show CDR1 as MNHNS and CDR2 as SASEGT. This CDR3 is CASRFRDTSYNEQFF. DNA of the CDR3: TGTGCCAGCAGATTCCGGGACACCTCCTACAATGAGCAGTTCTTC.

V and J are TRBV12-5 and TRBJ1-1; unclear D gene. The V gene's germline CDR1 is LGHNT and CDR2 FRNRAP. Between the trimmed V and J ends, which lost 4 bases and 1 base, there was a span of 7 bases. The CDR3 is made up of 13 amino acids. The CDR3 DNA follows: TGTGCTAGTGGTTCCCCGGGGAACACTGAAGCTTTCTTT. Translation gives CASGSPGNTEAFF.

This chain uses TRBV30 with TRBJ2-1; TRBD2 agrees at 11 bases. CDR3 length: 15 residues. CDR1 is GTSNPN and CDR2 is SVGIG in the germline V gene (reference sequence). J lost 5 bases, V lost 3 bases, and 6 bases had no gene match. CDR3 coding DNA: TGTGCCTGGAGAAGGCTAGCGGGGGGTCACAATGAGCAGTTCTTC. This encodes CAWRRLAGGHNEQFF.

This clone was counted between two and nine times. The rearrangement joins TRBV4-1 to TRBJ1-5; D remains unclear. Per the germline V gene, CDR1 is MGHRA and CDR2 is YSYEKL. V lost 4 bases and J lost 0, with 13 bases in between. The CDR3 spans 16 residues. The CDR3: CASSRHLVDSNQPQHF. The CDR3 DNA reads TGCGCCAGCAGCCGACACCTGGTGGATAGCAATCAGCCCCAGCATTTT.

The chain combines TRBV27 with TRBJ2-7; 11 bases match TRBD2. Germline CDR1 is MNHEY and CDR2 is SMNVEV (reference sequence). V shed 3 bases, J shed 5 bases, and the junction held 9 bases outside the gene matches. The CDR3 is 16 amino acids. Written as DNA, the CDR3 is TGTGCCAGCAGTTTTTCTGGACTAGCGGGTTTCGACGAGCAGTACTTC. Encoded protein: CASSFSGLAGFDEQYF.

The CDR3 DNA is TGCGCCAGCAGCTCTAATTTTATTACCGGGACAGCCATCACTGAAGCTTTCTTT. This translates into CASSSNFITGTAITEAFF. The V gene is TRBV5-1, the J gene TRBJ1-1; 7 positions match TRBD1. The CDR3 contains 18 residues. J was trimmed by 4 bases and V by 3 bases; bases with no gene match: 18. CDR1 and CDR2 (germline): SGHRS, YFSETQ.

The chain has TRBV28 and TRBJ2-2; TRBD2 agrees at 8 bases. Germline values: CDR1 MDHEN, CDR2 SYDVKM. This CDR3 has 16 residues. V was pared by 6 bases and J by 4 bases, with 10 bases of the junction left unmatched. CDR3 in amino acids: CASRGDSGNGTGELFF. The CDR3 nucleotides are TGTGCCAGCAGGGGTGATAGCGGGAACGGCACCGGGGAGCTGTTTTTT. The full variable domain, its missing parts supplied by reference TRBV28 and TRBJ2-2, is DVKVTQSSRYLVKRTGEKVFLECVQDMDHENMFWYRQDPGLGLRLIYFSYDVKMKEKGDIPEGYSVSREKKERFSLILESASTNQTSMYLCASRGDSGNGTGELFFGEGSRLTVL.

The chain employs TRBV19 and TRBJ1-5; D unresolved. This CDR3 has 13 amino acids. Germline lookup yields CDR1 LNHDA and CDR2 SQIVND (reference sequence). Trimming stripped 3 bases from V and 5 bases from J, with 8 bases between. The CDR3 DNA is TGTGCCAGTAGTATCCAAAGCTATCAGCCCCAGCATTTT. Protein sequence: CASSIQSYQPQHF. Variable domain in full (rest from reference TRBV19 and TRBJ1-5): DGGITQSPKYLFRKEGQNVTLSCEQNLNHDAMYWYRQDPGQGLRLIYYSQIVNDFQKGDIAEGYSVSREKKESFPLTVTSAQKNPTAFYLCASSIQSYQPQHFGDGTRLSIL.

The rearrangement joins TRBV7-9 to TRBJ1-1; tentatively, D is TRBD1 (5 bases). Germline V CDR1 and CDR2: SEHNR, FQNEAQ (reference sequence). The CDR3 consists of 13 residues. Trimming removed 6 bases from V and 3 bases from J, with 11 bases in between. CDR3 loop: CASSSGGDTEAFF. In nucleotides, the CDR3 is TGTGCCAGCAGTTCCGGGGGAGACACTGAAGCTTTCTTT.

DNA of the CDR3: TGCGCCAGCAGCGTACCACAGAATCCGAGTACGCAGTATTTT. Its translation is CASSVPQNPSTQYF. The rearrangement uses TRBV5-1 and TRBJ2-3; D is uncertain. The V and J ends lost 4 bases and 8 bases respectively, with 17 bases between them. The V gene's germline CDR1 is SGHRS and CDR2 YFSETQ. CDR3 length: 14 residues.

CDR3 loop: CASTPWGGSNQPQHF. CDR3 sequence (DNA): TGTGCCAGCACCCCTTGGGGGGGTAGCAATCAGCCCCAGCATTTT. This rearrangement joins TRBV27 to TRBJ1-5; tentative D call: TRBD1 (5 bases). Deletions cut 7 bases from V and 0 bases from J, with 13 bases between. The CDR3 sequence is 15 residues long. Germline V lookup: CDR1 MNHEY, CDR2 SMNVEV (reference sequence).

The rearrangement joins TRBV5-1 to TRBJ1-6; TRBD1 matches at 7 bases. Germline CDR1 is SGHRS and CDR2 is YFSETQ. The trim removed 4 bases at V and 8 bases at J, leaving 6 bases unmatched. The CDR3 totals 14 residues. CDR3 sequence reads: CASSPTGLDSPLHF. CDR3 sequence (DNA): TGCGCCAGCAGCCCGACAGGGTTGGATTCACCCCTCCACTTT.

The chain couples TRBV5-4 to TRBJ1-6, with a weak D call TRBD1 (6 bases). Trimming shortened V by 4 bases and J by 1 base, and 18 bases separated the two germline ends. CDR3 length: 18 residues. CDR1 SGHNT and CDR2 YYREEE come from the germline V gene (reference sequence). The CDR3 DNA follows: TGTGCCAGCAGCCGTCGGGGGGGCGCAGAATCCTATAATTCACCCCTCCACTTT. Translating it yields CASSRRGGAESYNSPLHF.

The chain carries TRBV30 and TRBJ1-2; 10 bases are a match to TRBD1. The length of the CDR3 is 13 residues. Unmatched junction bases numbered 7, after V lost 6 bases and J lost 6 bases. Germline V CDR1 and CDR2: GTSNPN, SVGIG (reference sequence). CDR3 DNA: TGTGCCTGTCACCTGACAGGGGGCCATGGCTACACCTTC. This sequence encodes CACHLTGGHGYTF.

This rearrangement joins TRBV7-2 to TRBJ2-7; D may be TRBD1 (5 bases). Looked up from germline, CDR1 is SGHTA and CDR2 is FQGNSA. V lost 1 base and J lost 2, with 12 bases in between. The CDR3 covers 15 residues. The CDR3 spells CASSLGRVIPYEQYF. The CDR3, as DNA: TGTGCCAGCAGCTTAGGCAGGGTGATCCCCTACGAGCAGTACTTC.